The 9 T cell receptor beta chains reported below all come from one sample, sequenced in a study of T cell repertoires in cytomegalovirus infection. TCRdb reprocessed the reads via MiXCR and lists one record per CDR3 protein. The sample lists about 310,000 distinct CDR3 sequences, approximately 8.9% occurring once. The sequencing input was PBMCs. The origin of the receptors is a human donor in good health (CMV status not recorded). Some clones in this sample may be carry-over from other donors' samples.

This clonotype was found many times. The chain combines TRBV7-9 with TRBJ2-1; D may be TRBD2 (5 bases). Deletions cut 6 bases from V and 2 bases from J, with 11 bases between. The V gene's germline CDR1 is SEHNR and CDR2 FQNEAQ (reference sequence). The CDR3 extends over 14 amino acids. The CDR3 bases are TGTGCCAGCAGTGTTAGCGTAACCTACAATGAGCAGTTCTTC. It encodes CASSVSVTYNEQFF.

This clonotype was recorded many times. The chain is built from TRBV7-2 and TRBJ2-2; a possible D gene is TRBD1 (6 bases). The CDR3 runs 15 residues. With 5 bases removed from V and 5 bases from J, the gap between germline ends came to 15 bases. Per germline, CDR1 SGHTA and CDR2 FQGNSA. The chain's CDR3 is CASSIRGQPTGELFF. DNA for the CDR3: TGTGCCAGCAGCATCCGAGGACAGCCGACCGGGGAGCTGTTTTTT.

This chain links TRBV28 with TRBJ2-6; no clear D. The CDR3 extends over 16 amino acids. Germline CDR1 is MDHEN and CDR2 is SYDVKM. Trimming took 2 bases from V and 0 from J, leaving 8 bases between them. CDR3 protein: CASSLGPISGANVLTF. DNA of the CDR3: TGTGCCAGCAGTTTAGGACCTATCTCTGGGGCCAACGTCCTGACTTTC.

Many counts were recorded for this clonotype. The CDR3 DNA reads as TGTGCCAGCACCTTCGCGCGGGACAGTTCTCGGGAGCTGTTTTTT. Protein sequence: CASTFARDSSRELFF. The V and J genes are TRBV6-1 and TRBJ2-2, with D tentatively TRBD1 (7 bases). The CDR3 has 15 residues. Germline CDR1 is MNHNS and CDR2 is SASEGT. V shed 7 bases and J shed 9 bases, with 21 bases lying between them.

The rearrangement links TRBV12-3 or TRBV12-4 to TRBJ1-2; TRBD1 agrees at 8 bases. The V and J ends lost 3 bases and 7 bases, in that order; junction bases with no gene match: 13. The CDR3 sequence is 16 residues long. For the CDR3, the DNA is TGTGCCAGCAGTTTCGGACAGGGAGGAATTCAGGGTGGCTACACCTTC. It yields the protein CASSFGQGGIQGGYTF.

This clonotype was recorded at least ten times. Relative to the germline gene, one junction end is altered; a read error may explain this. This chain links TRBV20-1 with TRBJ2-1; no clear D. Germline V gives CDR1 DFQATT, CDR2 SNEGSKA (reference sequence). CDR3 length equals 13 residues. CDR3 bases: TGTGCACCCGGTGCTAGACCCTACAATGAGCAGTTCTTC. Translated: CAPGARPYNEQFF.

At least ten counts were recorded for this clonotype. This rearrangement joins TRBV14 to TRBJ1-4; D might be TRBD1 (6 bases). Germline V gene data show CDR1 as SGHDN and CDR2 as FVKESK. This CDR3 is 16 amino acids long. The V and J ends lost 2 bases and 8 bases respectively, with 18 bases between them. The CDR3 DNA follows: TGTGCCAGCAGCCAACTTTCGCCGACAGGAGGGGAAAAACTGTTTTTT. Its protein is CASSQLSPTGGEKLFF. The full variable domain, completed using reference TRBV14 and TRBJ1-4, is EAGVTQFPSHSVIEKGQTVTLRCDPISGHDNLYWYRRVMGKEIKFLLHFVKESKQDESGMPNNRFLAERTGGTYSTLKVQPAELEDSGVYFCASSQLSPTGGEKLFFGSGTQLSVL.

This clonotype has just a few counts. The CDR3 nucleotides are TGCGCCAGCAGCTGGGGGGACAGGACAGGCTACAATGAGCAGTTCTTC. Amino acid sequence: CASSWGDRTGYNEQFF. This chain connects TRBV5-1 to TRBJ2-1; 8 bases are a match to TRBD1. V lost 3 bases and J lost 3; bases outside the gene matches: 8. From germline, CDR1 is SGHRS and CDR2 YFSETQ. The CDR3 is 16 amino acids.

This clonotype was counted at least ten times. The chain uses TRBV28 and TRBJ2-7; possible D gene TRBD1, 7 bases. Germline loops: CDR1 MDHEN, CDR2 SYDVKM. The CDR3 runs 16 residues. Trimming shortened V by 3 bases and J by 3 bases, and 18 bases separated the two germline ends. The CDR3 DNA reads TGTGCCAGCAGTTTTTCAGTCGGCGGGACAGACTACGAGCAGTACTTC. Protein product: CASSFSVGGTDYEQYF.